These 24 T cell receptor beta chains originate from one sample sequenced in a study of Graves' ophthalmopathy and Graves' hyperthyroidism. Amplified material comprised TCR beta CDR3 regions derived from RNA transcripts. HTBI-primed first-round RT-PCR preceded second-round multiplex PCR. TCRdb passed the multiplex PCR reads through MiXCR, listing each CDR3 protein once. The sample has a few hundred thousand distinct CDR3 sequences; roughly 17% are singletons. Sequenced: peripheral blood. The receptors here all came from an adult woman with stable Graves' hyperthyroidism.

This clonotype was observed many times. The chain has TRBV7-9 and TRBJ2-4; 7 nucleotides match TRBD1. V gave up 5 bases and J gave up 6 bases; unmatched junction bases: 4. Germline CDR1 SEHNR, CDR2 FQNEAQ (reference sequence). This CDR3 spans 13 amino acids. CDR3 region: CASSPWDRNIQYF. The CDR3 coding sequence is TGTGCCAGCAGCCCCTGGGACAGAAACATTCAGTACTTC.

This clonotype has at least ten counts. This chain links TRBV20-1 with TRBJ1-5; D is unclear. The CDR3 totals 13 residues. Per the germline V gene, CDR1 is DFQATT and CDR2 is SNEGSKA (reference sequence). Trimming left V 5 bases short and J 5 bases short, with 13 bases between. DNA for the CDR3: TGCAGTGCTGAGTCAGTTGCCCATCAGCCCCAGCATTTT. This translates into CSAESVAHQPQHF.

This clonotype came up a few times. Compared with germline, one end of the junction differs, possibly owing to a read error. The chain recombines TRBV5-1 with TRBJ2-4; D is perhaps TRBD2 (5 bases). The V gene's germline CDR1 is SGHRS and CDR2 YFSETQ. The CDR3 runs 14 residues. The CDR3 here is CASSLVDGKNIKYF. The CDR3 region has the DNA TGCGCCAGCAGCTTGGTGGACGGGAAAAACATTAAGTACTTC.

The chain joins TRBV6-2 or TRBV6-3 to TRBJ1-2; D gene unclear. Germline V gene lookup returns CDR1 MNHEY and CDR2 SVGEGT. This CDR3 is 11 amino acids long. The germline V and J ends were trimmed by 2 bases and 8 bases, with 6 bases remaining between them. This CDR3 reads CASSYNSGYTF. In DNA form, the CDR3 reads TGTGCCAGCAGTTACAATAGCGGCTACACCTTC.

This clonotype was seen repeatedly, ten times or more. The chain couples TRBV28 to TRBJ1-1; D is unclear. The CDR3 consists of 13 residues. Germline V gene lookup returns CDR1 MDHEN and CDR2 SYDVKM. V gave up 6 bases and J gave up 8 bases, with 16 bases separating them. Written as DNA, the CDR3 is TGTGCCAGCAGCTTAATGGGTCAGACCGAAGCTTTCTTT. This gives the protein CASSLMGQTEAFF.

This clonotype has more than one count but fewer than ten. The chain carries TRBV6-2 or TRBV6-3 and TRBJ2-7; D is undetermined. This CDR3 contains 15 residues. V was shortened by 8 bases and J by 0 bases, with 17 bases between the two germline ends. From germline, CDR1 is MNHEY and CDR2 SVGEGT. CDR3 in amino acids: CASSRPALSSYEQYF. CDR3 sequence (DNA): TGTGCCAGCTCCCGGCCGGCGTTAAGCTCCTACGAGCAGTACTTC.

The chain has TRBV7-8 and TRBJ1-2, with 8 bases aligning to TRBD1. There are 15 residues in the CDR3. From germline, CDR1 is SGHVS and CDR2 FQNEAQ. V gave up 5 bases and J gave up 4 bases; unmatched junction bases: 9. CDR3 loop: CASSPSRDRFYGYTF. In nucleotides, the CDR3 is TGTGCCAGCAGCCCGTCCCGGGACAGGTTCTATGGCTACACCTTC.

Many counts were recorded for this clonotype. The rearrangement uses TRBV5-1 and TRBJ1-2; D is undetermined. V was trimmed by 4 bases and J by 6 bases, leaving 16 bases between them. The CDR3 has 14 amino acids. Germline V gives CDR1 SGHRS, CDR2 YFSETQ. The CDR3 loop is CASSLLGFRDGYTF. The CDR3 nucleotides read TGCGCCAGCAGCCTGCTAGGTTTTAGGGATGGCTACACCTTC.

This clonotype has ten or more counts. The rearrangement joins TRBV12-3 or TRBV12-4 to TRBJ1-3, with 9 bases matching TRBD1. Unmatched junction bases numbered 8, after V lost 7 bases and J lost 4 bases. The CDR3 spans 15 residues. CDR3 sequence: CASKLGQGRGNTIYF. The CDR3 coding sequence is TGTGCCAGCAAACTAGGACAGGGGCGCGGAAACACCATATATTTT.

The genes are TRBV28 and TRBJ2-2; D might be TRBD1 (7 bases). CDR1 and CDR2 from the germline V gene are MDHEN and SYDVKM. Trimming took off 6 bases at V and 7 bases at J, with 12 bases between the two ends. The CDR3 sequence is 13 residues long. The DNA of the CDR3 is TGTGCCAGCAGCAGGGGGGAGATCGGGGAGCTGTTTTTT. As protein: CASSRGEIGELFF.

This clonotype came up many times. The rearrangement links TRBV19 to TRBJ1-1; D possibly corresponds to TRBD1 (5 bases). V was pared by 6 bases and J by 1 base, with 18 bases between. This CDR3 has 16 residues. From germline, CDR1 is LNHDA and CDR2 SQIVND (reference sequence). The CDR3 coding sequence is TGTGCCAGTAGCTCACTTCGGGGGGGTTGGAACACTGAAGCTTTCTTT. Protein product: CASSSLRGGWNTEAFF.

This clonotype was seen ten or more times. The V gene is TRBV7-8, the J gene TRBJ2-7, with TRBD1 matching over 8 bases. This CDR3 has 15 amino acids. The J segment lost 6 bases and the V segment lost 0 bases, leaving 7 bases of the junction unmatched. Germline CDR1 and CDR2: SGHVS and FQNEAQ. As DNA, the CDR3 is TGTGCCAGCAGCTTAGCGCGCAGGGGGCTACGCGAGCAGTACTTC. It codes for CASSLARRGLREQYF.

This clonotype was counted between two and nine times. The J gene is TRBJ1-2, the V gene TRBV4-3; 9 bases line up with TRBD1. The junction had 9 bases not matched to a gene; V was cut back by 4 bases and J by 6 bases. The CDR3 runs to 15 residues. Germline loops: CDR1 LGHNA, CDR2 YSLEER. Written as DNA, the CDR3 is TGCGCCAGCAGCCCTCGTCAAACAGGGGGCGATGGCTACACCTTC. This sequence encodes CASSPRQTGGDGYTF.

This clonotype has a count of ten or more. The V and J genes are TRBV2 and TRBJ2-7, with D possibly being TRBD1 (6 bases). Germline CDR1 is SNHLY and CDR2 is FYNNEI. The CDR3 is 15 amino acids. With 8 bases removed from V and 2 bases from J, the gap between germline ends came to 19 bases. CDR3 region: CASLLSRQAPYEQYF. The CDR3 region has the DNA TGTGCCAGCCTCCTATCTCGACAGGCCCCCTACGAGCAGTACTTC.

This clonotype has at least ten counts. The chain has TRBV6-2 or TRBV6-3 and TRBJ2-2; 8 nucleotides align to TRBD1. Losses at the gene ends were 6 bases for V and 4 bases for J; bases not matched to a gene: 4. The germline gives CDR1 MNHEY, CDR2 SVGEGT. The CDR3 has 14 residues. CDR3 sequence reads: CASRDRDSTGELFF. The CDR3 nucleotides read TGTGCCAGCAGGGACAGGGATAGCACCGGGGAGCTGTTTTTT.

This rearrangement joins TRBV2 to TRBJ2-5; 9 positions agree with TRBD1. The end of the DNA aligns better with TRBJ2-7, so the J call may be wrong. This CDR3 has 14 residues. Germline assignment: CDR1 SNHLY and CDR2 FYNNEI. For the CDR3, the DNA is TGTGCCAGCACGGCGGGACAGGGTGACTACGAGCAGTACTTC. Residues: CASTAGQGDYEQYF.

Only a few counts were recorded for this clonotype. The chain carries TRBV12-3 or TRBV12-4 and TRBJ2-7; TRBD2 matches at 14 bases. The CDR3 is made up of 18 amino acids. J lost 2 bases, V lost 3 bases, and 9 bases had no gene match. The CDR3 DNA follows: TGTGCCAGCAGTTTGGGGGTGAGACTAGCGGGAGGGACCTACGAGCAGTACTTC. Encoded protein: CASSLGVRLAGGTYEQYF.

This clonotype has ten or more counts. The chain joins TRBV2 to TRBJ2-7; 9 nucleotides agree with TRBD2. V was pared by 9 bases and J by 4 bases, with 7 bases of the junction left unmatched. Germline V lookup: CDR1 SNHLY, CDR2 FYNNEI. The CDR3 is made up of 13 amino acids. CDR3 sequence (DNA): TGTGCCAGAGGTAGCGGGAGTGTTTACGAGCAGTACTTC. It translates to CARGSGSVYEQYF.

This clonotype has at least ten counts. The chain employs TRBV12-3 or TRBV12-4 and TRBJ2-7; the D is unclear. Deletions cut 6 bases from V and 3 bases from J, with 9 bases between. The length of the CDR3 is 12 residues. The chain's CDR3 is CASSHGIYEQYF. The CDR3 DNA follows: TGTGCCAGCAGCCATGGCATCTACGAGCAGTACTTC.

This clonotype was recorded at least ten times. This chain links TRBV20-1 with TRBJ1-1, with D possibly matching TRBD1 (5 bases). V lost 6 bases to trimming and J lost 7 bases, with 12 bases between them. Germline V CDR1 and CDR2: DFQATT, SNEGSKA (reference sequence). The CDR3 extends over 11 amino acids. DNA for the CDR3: TGCAGTGCCGAAGGGACCAGTGAAGCTTTCTTT. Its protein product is CSAEGTSEAFF.

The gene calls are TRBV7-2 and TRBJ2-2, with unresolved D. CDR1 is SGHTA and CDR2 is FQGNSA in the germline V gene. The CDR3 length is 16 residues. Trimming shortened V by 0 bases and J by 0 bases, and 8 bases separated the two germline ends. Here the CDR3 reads CASSLAHSSNTGELFF. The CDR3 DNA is TGTGCCAGCAGCTTAGCGCACAGCTCGAACACCGGGGAGCTGTTTTTT.

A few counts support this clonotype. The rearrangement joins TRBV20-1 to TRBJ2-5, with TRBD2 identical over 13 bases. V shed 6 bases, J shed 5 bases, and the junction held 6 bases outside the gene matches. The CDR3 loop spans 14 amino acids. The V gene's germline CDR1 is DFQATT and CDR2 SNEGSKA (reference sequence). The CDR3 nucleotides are TGCAGTGCGAGACTAGCGGGAGGTGTGGAGACCCAGTACTTC. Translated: CSARLAGGVETQYF.

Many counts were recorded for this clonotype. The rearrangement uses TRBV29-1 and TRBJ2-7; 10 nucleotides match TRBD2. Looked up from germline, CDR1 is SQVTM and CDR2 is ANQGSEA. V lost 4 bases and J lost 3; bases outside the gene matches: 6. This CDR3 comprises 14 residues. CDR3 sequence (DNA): TGCAGCGTTGGCTCCTGGACTAGCGGCTACGAGCAGTACTTC. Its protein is CSVGSWTSGYEQYF.

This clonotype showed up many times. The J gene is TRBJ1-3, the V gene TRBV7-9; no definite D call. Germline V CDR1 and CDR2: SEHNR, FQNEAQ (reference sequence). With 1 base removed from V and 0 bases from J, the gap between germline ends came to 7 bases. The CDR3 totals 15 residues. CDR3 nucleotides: TGTGCCAGCAGCTTAGGGCCAGGCTCTGGAAACACCATATATTTT. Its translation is CASSLGPGSGNTIYF.